Below, 24 T cell receptor beta chains from the same sample are listed, as sequenced in a study of T cells in Graves' hyperthyroidism and ophthalmopathy. The source material, RNA transcripts, was used to amplify TCR beta CDR3 regions. The primer set for the first-round RT-PCR of the TCR CDR3 was HTBI. From the multiplex PCR reads, TCRdb called clonotypes with MiXCR, one entry per CDR3 protein. Among about 330,000 distinct CDR3 sequences listed, roughly an eighth were seen once. The sequencing input was blood. All receptors derive from a woman in her forties with Graves' ophthalmopathy.

V and J are TRBV3-1 and TRBJ2-2, with D unclear. From germline, CDR1 is LGHDT and CDR2 YNNKEL (reference sequence). CDR3 length: 14 residues. V shed 1 base and J shed 4 bases, with 7 bases lying between them. CDR3 region: CASSQVIFTGELFF. In nucleotides, the CDR3 is TGTGCCAGCAGCCAAGTAATATTCACCGGGGAGCTGTTTTTT.

This clonotype was picked up many times. The rearrangement joins TRBV20-1 to TRBJ2-1, with 13 positions matching TRBD2. The ends lost 4 bases at V and 8 bases at J; junction bases unmatched: 11. Germline values: CDR1 DFQATT, CDR2 SNEGSKA (reference sequence). The CDR3 is 16 residues long. The CDR3 spells CSATRRGLAGSHEQFF. DNA for the CDR3: TGCAGTGCTACGAGAAGGGGACTAGCGGGATCTCATGAGCAGTTCTTC.

CDR3 amino acids: CASSAGLAGGNYEQYF. The CDR3 bases are TGTGCCAGCAGCGCCGGACTAGCGGGAGGTAACTACGAGCAGTACTTC. The genes are TRBV11-3 and TRBJ2-7; 14 bases line up with TRBD2. The germline gives CDR1 SGHNT, CDR2 YENEEA. The CDR3 contains 16 residues. V was clipped by 5 bases and J by 3 bases; unmatched bases: 6. Full variable domain (missing parts from reference TRBV11-3 and TRBJ2-7): EAGVVQSPRYKIIEKKQPVAFWCNPISGHNTLYWYLQNLGQGPELLIRYENEEAVDDSQLPKDRFSAERLKGVDSTLKIQPAELGDSAVYLCASSAGLAGGNYEQYFGPGTRLTVT.

This clonotype was observed many times. The CDR3 DNA is TGTGCCAGCAGCCGATTAGAGGGGACGCAGTATTTT. Translated, it gives CASSRLEGTQYF. V is TRBV11-3 and J is TRBJ2-3; D tentatively fits TRBD1 or TRBD2 (5 bases each). Germline values: CDR1 SGHNT, CDR2 YENEEA. V lost 5 bases to trimming and J lost 9 bases, with 12 bases between them. The CDR3 is 12 residues long.

This clonotype appeared a few times. J is TRBJ2-5 and V is TRBV7-9; D unclear. From germline, CDR1 is SEHNR and CDR2 FQNEAQ (reference sequence). The CDR3 runs to 15 residues. The V and J ends lost 8 bases and 2 bases respectively, with 18 bases between them. This CDR3 is CASGPTLPPQETQYF. The CDR3 nucleotides read TGTGCCAGCGGCCCAACCCTGCCGCCACAAGAGACCCAGTACTTC.

V gene TRBV14 combines with J gene TRBJ2-3; 7 bases are a match to TRBD1. This CDR3 contains 15 residues. Germline V CDR1 and CDR2: SGHDN, FVKESK. The J segment lost 3 bases and the V segment lost 4 bases, leaving 7 bases of the junction unmatched. In nucleotides, the CDR3 is TGTGCCAGCAGCCCAGAACAGGGGATGACAGATACGCAGTATTTT. Translating gives CASSPEQGMTDTQYF.

This clonotype was recorded at least ten times. The chain is built from TRBV20-1 and TRBJ1-2, with D uncertain. CDR1 is DFQATT and CDR2 is SNEGSKA in the germline V gene (reference sequence). CDR3 size: 13 residues. V dropped 6 bases and J dropped 8 bases, with 19 bases sitting between them. The CDR3 is CSAWGANLKGYTF. The CDR3 DNA sequence: TGCAGTGCGTGGGGTGCAAATCTGAAGGGCTACACCTTC.

This clonotype has ten or more counts. The chain employs TRBV12-3 or TRBV12-4 and TRBJ2-5, with 8 bases aligning to TRBD1. This CDR3 comprises 14 residues. V trimming: 3 bases; J trimming: 5 bases; junction bases outside the gene matches: 5. The chain's CDR3 is CASSFRGRWETQYF. CDR3 nucleotides: TGTGCCAGCAGTTTCAGGGGGCGGTGGGAGACCCAGTACTTC.

This clonotype was seen many times. The rearrangement joins TRBV7-8 to TRBJ2-5; D possibly corresponds to TRBD2 (7 bases). The CDR3 contains 17 residues. The germline V gene has CDR1 SGHVS and CDR2 FQNEAQ. V was pared by 4 bases and J by 3 bases, with 21 bases between. The CDR3 nucleotides are TGTGCCAGCAGCTCCCAAGGGGGGGGCCCTAGAGAAGAGACCCAGTACTTC. Protein product: CASSSQGGGPREETQYF.

This clonotype was picked up a small number of times. The chain combines TRBV20-1 with TRBJ2-1; D perhaps matches TRBD2 (6 bases). The CDR3 covers 14 residues. Germline loops: CDR1 DFQATT, CDR2 SNEGSKA (reference sequence). V lost 1 base and J lost 12, with 19 bases in between. The DNA of the CDR3 is TGCAGTGCTAGAGGAGCGGGTAGAGGGTTGGTGCAGTTCTTC. Translated, it gives CSARGAGRGLVQFF.

This clonotype occurred many times. This rearrangement joins TRBV2 to TRBJ2-1, with TRBD2 matching over 16 bases. CDR3 length equals 19 residues. Germline CDR1 and CDR2: SNHLY and FYNNEI. Germline trimming cut 5 bases from V and 0 bases from J; bases unmatched to any gene: 7. The DNA of the CDR3 is TGTGCCAGCAGTCCGGGACTAGCGGGAGGGATTAGCTCCTACAATGAGCAGTTCTTC. The encoded protein is CASSPGLAGGISSYNEQFF.

This chain uses TRBV6-1 with TRBJ1-2, with 9 bases that match TRBD1. With V trimmed by 4 bases and J by 7 bases, 4 bases remained unmatched. Germline V CDR1 and CDR2: MNHNS, SASEGT. CDR3 length: 13 residues. This CDR3 is CASSAGTGIGYTF. Written as DNA, the CDR3 is TGTGCCAGCAGTGCCGGGACAGGGATTGGCTACACCTTC.

This clonotype was detected ten times or more. The rearrangement links TRBV6-1 to TRBJ1-5, with TRBD1 matching 7 bases. Trimming took 7 bases from V and 0 from J; bases not matched to a gene: 3. The CDR3 has 14 residues. Germline assignment: CDR1 MNHNS and CDR2 SASEGT. The CDR3 DNA follows: TGTGCCAGCATTTGGACAGGTAGCAATCAGCCCCAGCATTTT. Amino acid sequence: CASIWTGSNQPQHF.

The chain carries TRBV2 and TRBJ2-7, with D perhaps assigned TRBD1 or TRBD2 (5 bases each). The CDR3 runs to 15 residues. Germline V gene lookup returns CDR1 SNHLY and CDR2 FYNNEI. Trimming removed 7 bases at V and 3 bases at J, with 19 bases between. CDR3 amino acids: CASTGRGGQGYEQYF. In DNA, the CDR3 is TGTGCCAGCACCGGTCGGGGCGGGCAAGGCTACGAGCAGTACTTC.

The chain uses TRBV29-1 and TRBJ2-1; D is unclear. CDR3 size: 14 residues. Germline CDR1 reads SQVTM; CDR2 reads ANQGSEA. V shed 4 bases and J shed 0 bases, with 10 bases lying between them. Here the CDR3 DNA reads TGCAGCGTTGGTGTGTCATTCTCCTACAATGAGCAGTTCTTC. Protein: CSVGVSFSYNEQFF.

The chain recombines TRBV12-3 or TRBV12-4 with TRBJ1-1; tentative D call: TRBD1 (5 bases). Trimming took off 6 bases at V and 6 bases at J, with 17 bases between the two ends. CDR3 size: 14 residues. The chain's CDR3 is CASRQQGSDPEAFF. The DNA for the CDR3 is TGTGCCAGCAGACAGCAGGGCTCGGATCCTGAAGCTTTCTTT.

In this sample, this clonotype turned up a few times. The gene calls are TRBV7-9 and TRBJ2-1; D remains ambiguous. Germline CDR1 and CDR2: SEHNR and FQNEAQ (reference sequence). Trimming took off 5 bases at V and 1 base at J, with 12 bases between the two ends. The CDR3 has 15 amino acids. CDR3 sequence: CASSATMGSYNEQFF. The DNA of the CDR3 is TGTGCCAGCAGCGCGACCATGGGTTCCTACAATGAGCAGTTCTTC. Full variable domain (missing parts from reference TRBV7-9 and TRBJ2-1): DTGVSQNPRHKITKRGQNVTFRCDPISEHNRLYWYRQTLGQGPEFLTYFQNEAQLEKSRLLSDRFSAERPKGSFSTLEIQRTEQGDSAMYLCASSATMGSYNEQFFGPGTRLTVL.

This clonotype showed up many times. The rearrangement links TRBV2 to TRBJ1-6; TRBD1 agrees at 7 bases. The CDR3 consists of 13 residues. Germline-derived CDR1 and CDR2 are SNHLY and FYNNEI. Trimming cost V 6 bases and J 10 bases; bases outside gene matches: 6. DNA of the CDR3: TGTGCCAGCAGGGACAGGACTGGGTCACCCCTCCACTTT. It encodes CASRDRTGSPLHF. The full variable domain, completed using reference TRBV2 and TRBJ1-6, is EPEVTQTPSHQVTQMGQEVILRCVPISNHLYFYWYRQILGQKVEFLVSFYNNEISEKSEIFDDQFSVERPDGSNFTLKIRSTKLEDSAMYFCASRDRTGSPLHFGNGTRLTVT.

There are many counts of this clonotype. The genes are TRBV29-1 and TRBJ2-3; D is perhaps TRBD1 or TRBD2 (5 bases each). V was clipped by 5 bases and J by 2 bases, with 17 bases between them. Germline V gene sequence: CDR1 SQVTM, CDR2 ANQGSEA. The CDR3 consists of 15 residues. CDR3 amino acids: CSVRGSRGPTDTQYF. The CDR3 coding sequence is TGCAGCGTTCGTGGTTCGAGGGGACCCACAGATACGCAGTATTTT.

This clonotype turned up a few times. The V and J genes are TRBV5-5 and TRBJ1-4; no clear D gene. The V end was cut by 2 bases, the J end by 5 bases, with 13 bases between. CDR1 and CDR2 from the germline V gene are SGHKS and YYEKEE (reference sequence). The CDR3 contains 15 residues. CDR3 coding DNA: TGTGCCAGCAGCTTTCTGGGCAGCCAGAATGAAAAACTGTTTTTT. Translating it yields CASSFLGSQNEKLFF.

This clonotype was counted only a few times. The V call is TRBV7-9, the J call TRBJ2-1; D may be TRBD1 (5 bases). Looked up from germline, CDR1 is SEHNR and CDR2 is FQNEAQ (reference sequence). Trimming removed 2 bases from V and 6 bases from J, with 14 bases in between. The CDR3 runs to 15 residues. The CDR3 coding sequence is TGTGCCAGCAGCTTAACAGGTTTGGAAATCAATGAGCAGTTCTTC. This sequence encodes CASSLTGLEINEQFF.

This clonotype was detected many times. The rearrangement joins TRBV27 to TRBJ2-7; TRBD1 matches 9 bases. This CDR3 is 16 amino acids long. The germline gives CDR1 MNHEY, CDR2 SMNVEV (reference sequence). Germline trimming cut 4 bases from V and 6 bases from J; bases unmatched to any gene: 13. The CDR3 here is CASSSAAGTGLVEQYF. The CDR3 coding sequence is TGTGCCAGCAGTTCCGCAGCCGGGACAGGGCTTGTCGAGCAGTACTTC.

Ten or more counts support this clonotype. V is TRBV28 and J is TRBJ1-1; weak D call: TRBD1 (5 bases). CDR3 length equals 17 residues. Germline CDR1 MDHEN, CDR2 SYDVKM. The germline V and J ends were trimmed by 5 bases and 5 bases, with 24 bases remaining between them. The CDR3 region is CASSLEMGYGAGTEAFF. The CDR3 DNA sequence: TGTGCCAGCAGTCTAGAGATGGGGTACGGGGCGGGGACTGAAGCTTTCTTT. Based on the CDR3 plus reference TRBV28 and TRBJ1-1, the full variable domain is DVKVTQSSRYLVKRTGEKVFLECVQDMDHENMFWYRQDPGLGLRLIYFSYDVKMKEKGDIPEGYSVSREKKERFSLILESASTNQTSMYLCASSLEMGYGAGTEAFFGQGTRLTVV.

This clonotype was picked up many times. This chain connects TRBV20-1 to TRBJ2-5; D gene unclear. The CDR3 has 13 residues. Trimming shortened V by 7 bases and J by 2 bases, and 14 bases separated the two germline ends. CDR1 and CDR2 from the germline V gene are DFQATT and SNEGSKA (reference sequence). The CDR3 sequence: CSGVSPPQETQYF. The CDR3 coding sequence is TGCAGTGGGGTGTCCCCGCCTCAAGAGACCCAGTACTTC.